Listed below are T cell receptor beta chains from one sample, sequenced in a study of OX40 agonist ivuxolimab in advanced cancers. Some clones are missing from TCRdb's copy, which holds only in-frame ones; the method was immunoSEQ multiplex PCR. The profile shows 60,000 or so clones, about 86% of them singletons. Sequences were derived from CD4+ or CD8+ T cells sorted from blood, sampled in a trial of the OX40 agonist ivuxolimab. These receptors were collected from an adult with an advanced solid tumor such as melanoma, head and neck, liver or kidney cancer. Each CDR3 is given with its conserved first and last residue. A D gene is named only where the DNA matches it firmly. A clone size is listed for some rows: how often the clone was seen (once, few, many), or a class if it is expanded.

CDR3 DNA,CDR3 protein,J gene,V gene,clone size,D gene
TGTGCCAGCAGTGCCGTCGTTCTGTCCCAGCATTTT,CASSAVVLSQHF,TRBJ1-5,TRBV6-1,NA,NA
TGTGCCAGCAGCTTTCCTGAGCCGGGCTATGGCTACACCTTC,CASSFPEPGYGYTF,TRBJ1-2,TRBV5-5,NA,NA
TGCGCCAGCAGCATGACTAGCCCCCCAGATACGCAGTATTTT,CASSMTSPPDTQYF,TRBJ2-3,TRBV5-1,NA,TRBD2
TGTGCCAGCTCACCTAGCGGGGGGGCGCAGAATGAGCAGTTCTTC,CASSPSGGAQNEQFF,TRBJ2-1,TRBV18,NA,TRBD2
TGTGCCAGCAGCTTAACTAGCGGGGACGGCAGGTACGAGCAGTACTTC,CASSLTSGDGRYEQYF,TRBJ2-7,TRBV7-2,NA,TRBD2
TGTGCCAGCAGCCCCAGCCCGGTACAAGAGACCCAGTACTTC,CASSPSPVQETQYF,TRBJ2-5,TRBV7-7,NA,NA
TGTGCCAGCAGCCCTGGACTAGCGGGGGGCCAAGAGACCCAGTACTTC,CASSPGLAGGQETQYF,TRBJ2-5,TRBV7-2,NA,TRBD2
TGTGCCTGGAGTGTAAGTAGCGTCCTCAGAGGAGATACGCAGTATTTT,CAWSVSSVLRGDTQYF,TRBJ2-3,TRBV30,NA,NA
TGTGCCAGCAGCTTGGTAGCGGGCGGAACAAATGAGCAGTTCTTC,CASSLVAGGTNEQFF,TRBJ2-1,TRBV5-5,once,TRBD2
TGTGCCAGCAGTTTGCCGCGGACAGGGTTTTTATATGGCTACACCTTC,CASSLPRTGFLYGYTF,TRBJ1-2,TRBV28,NA,TRBD1
TGTGCCAGCAGCCTAGGACCCACAGATACGCAGTATTTT,CASSLGPTDTQYF,TRBJ2-3,TRBV9,NA,NA
TGTGCCAGCAGTTACGGCCCAGAAAGCAATCAGCCCCAGCATTTT,CASSYGPESNQPQHF,TRBJ1-5,TRBV6-6,NA,NA
TGCGCCAGCAGTGGGGGCCAGAACACTGAAGCTTTCTTT,CASSGGQNTEAFF,TRBJ1-1,TRBV10-2,NA,NA
TGTGCCAGCAGCTTAGCGGAAGCCCAGCCCCAGCATTTT,CASSLAEAQPQHF,TRBJ1-5,TRBV7-9,NA,NA
TGTGCCAGTAATATTAGGGGAAATCAGCCCCAGCATTTT,CASNIRGNQPQHF,TRBJ1-5,TRBV19,NA,NA
TGTGCCAGCAGCTTAGTAACAGCTTACACTGAAGCTTTCTTT,CASSLVTAYTEAFF,TRBJ1-1,TRBV7-9,few,NA
TGTGCCAGCTCACCAATGGGGAGGGTGGTGAATTCACCCCTCCACTTT,CASSPMGRVVNSPLHF,TRBJ1-6,TRBV18,once,NA